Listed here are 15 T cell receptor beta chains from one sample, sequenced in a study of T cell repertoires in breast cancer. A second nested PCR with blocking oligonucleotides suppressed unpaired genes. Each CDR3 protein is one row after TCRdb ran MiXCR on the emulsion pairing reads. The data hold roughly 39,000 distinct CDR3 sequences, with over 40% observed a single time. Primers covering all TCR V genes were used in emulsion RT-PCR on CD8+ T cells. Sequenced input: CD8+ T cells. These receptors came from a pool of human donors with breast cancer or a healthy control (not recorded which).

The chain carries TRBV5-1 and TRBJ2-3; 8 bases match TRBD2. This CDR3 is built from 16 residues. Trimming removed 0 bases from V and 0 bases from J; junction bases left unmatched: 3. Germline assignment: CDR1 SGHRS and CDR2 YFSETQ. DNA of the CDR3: TGCGCCAGCAGCTTGGAGCGGGGGCTTAGCACAGATACGCAGTATTTT. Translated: CASSLERGLSTDTQYF.

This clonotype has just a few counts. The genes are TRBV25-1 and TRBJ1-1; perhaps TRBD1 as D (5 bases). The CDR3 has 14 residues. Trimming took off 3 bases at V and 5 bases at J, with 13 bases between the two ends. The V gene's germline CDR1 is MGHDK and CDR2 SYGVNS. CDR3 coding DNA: TGTGCCAGCAGTGAGATGGGGCGGCGGACTGAAGCTTTCTTT. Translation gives CASSEMGRRTEAFF.

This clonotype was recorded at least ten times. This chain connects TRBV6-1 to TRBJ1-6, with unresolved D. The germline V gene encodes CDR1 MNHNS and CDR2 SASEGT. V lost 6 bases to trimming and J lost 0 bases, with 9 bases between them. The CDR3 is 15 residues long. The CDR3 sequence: CASSPRTSYNSPLHF. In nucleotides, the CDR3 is TGTGCCAGCAGCCCCCGAACCTCCTATAATTCACCCCTCCACTTT.

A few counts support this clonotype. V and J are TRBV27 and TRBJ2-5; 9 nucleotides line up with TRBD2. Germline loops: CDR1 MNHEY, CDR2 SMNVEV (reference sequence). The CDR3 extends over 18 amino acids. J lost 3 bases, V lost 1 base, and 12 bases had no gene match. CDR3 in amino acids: CASSLFSSGSGGKETQYF. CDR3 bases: TGTGCCAGCAGTTTATTCAGTTCGGGTAGCGGGGGTAAAGAGACCCAGTACTTC.

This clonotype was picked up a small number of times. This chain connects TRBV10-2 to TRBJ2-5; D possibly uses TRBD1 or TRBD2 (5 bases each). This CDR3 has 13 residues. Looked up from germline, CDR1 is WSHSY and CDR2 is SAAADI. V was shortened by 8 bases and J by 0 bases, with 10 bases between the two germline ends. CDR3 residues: CASGRGYQETQYF. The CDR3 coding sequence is TGCGCCAGCGGCCGGGGCTACCAAGAGACCCAGTACTTC.

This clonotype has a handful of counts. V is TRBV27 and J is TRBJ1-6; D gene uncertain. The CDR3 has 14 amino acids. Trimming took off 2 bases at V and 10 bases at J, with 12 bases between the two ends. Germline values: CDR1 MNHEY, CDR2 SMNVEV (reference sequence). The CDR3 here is CASSLIPSGSPLHF. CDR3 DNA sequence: TGTGCCAGCAGTTTAATTCCCTCGGGGTCACCCCTCCACTTT.

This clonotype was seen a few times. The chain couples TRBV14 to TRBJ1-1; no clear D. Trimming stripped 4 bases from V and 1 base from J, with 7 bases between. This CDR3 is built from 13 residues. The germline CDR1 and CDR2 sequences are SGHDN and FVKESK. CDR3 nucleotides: TGTGCCAGCAGCCGGATGTGGAACACTGAAGCTTTCTTT. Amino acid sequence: CASSRMWNTEAFF.

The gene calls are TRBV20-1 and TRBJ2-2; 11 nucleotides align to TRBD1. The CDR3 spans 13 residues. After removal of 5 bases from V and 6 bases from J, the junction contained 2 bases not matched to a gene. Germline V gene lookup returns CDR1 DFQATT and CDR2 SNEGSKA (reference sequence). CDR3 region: CSAGQGAAGELFF. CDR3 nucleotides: TGCAGTGCTGGACAGGGGGCAGCCGGGGAGCTGTTTTTT.

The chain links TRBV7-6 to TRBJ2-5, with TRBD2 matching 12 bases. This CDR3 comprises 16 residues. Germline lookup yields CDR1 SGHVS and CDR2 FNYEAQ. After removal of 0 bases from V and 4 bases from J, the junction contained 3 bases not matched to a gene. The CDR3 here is CASSLAPGLAGETQYF. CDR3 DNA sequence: TGTGCCAGCAGCTTAGCTCCGGGACTAGCGGGAGAGACCCAGTACTTC.

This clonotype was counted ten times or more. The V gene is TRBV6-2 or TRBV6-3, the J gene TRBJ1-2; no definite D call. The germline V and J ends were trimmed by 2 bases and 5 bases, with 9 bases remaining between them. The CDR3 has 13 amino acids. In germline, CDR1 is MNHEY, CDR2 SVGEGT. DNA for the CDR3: TGTGCCAGCAGTTACGGGGAGAAGTATGGCTACACCTTC. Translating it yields CASSYGEKYGYTF.

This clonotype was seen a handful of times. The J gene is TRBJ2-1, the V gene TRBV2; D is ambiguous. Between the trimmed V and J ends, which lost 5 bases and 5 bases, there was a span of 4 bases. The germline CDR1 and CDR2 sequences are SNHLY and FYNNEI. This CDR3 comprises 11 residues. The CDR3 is CASSRNNEQFF. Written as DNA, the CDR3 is TGTGCCAGCAGTCGGAACAATGAGCAGTTCTTC.

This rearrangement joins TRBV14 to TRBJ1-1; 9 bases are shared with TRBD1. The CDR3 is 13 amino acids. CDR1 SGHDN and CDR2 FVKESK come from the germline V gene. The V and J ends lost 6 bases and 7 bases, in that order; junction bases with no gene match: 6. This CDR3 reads CASSHTGGNEAFF. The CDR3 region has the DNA TGTGCCAGCAGTCATACAGGGGGCAATGAAGCTTTCTTT. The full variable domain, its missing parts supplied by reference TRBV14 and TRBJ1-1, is EAGVTQFPSHSVIEKGQTVTLRCDPISGHDNLYWYRRVMGKEIKFLLHFVKESKQDESGMPNNRFLAERTGGTYSTLKVQPAELEDSGVYFCASSHTGGNEAFFGQGTRLTVV.

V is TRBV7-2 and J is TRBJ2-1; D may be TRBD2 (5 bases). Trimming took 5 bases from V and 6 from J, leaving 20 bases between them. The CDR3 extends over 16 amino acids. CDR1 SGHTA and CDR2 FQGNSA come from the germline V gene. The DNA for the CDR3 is TGTGCCAGCAGCCTCCGGGGTCGGGCCGAGTTCAATGAGCAGTTCTTC. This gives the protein CASSLRGRAEFNEQFF.

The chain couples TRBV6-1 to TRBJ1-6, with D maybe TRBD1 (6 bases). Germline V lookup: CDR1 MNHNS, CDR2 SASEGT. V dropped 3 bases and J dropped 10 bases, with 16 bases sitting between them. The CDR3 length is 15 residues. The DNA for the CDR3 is TGTGCCAGCAGTGAGTTACAGGGACTGAGCTCACCCCTCCACTTT. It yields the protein CASSELQGLSSPLHF.

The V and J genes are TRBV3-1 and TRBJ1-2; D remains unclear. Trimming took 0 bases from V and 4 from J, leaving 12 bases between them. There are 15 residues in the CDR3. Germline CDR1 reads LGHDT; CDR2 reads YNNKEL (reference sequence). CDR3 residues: CASSQDPGNSYGYTF. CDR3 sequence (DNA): TGTGCCAGCAGCCAAGACCCGGGGAACAGCTATGGCTACACCTTC.